This T cell receptor beta chain was sequenced for a study of neurological immune-mediated disorders (dated by TCRdb to the late 2010s). Background for the entire study: Among the approximately 34 multiple sclerosis patients, relapsing-remitting MS was present in around 30 and secondary progressive MS was present in 3. The cohort was made up of 60 to 75 subjects, consisting of 14 HAM/TSP patients, some 34 multiple sclerosis patients and about 20 healthy controls. Using UMI-based sequencing, the study compared peripheral blood TCR-beta repertoires from patients with HTLV-I-associated myelopathy (HAM/TSP), patients with multiple sclerosis, and healthy controls. Alongside PBMC samples, the set of about 100 TCR-beta libraries contained longitudinal samples, technical triplicates, and paired CD4+ and CD8+ T-cell subsets that had been sorted. Paper-wide results and their limitations: Expanded clones from different subjects shared no identical CDR3 amino acid sequences, which suggests that TCR-beta repertoires were private in all groups. No association of the MS cluster with clinical or MRI features was observed, and the need for larger cohorts was stated by the authors. In a phylogenetic analysis, the repertoires of 18 out of 34 MS patients fell into a single cluster of related CDR3 sequences, pointing to a possible signature at the repertoire level. TCR clonal expansion was greatest in HAM/TSP patients and smallest in MS patients, who ranked below even healthy controls.

Unsorted PBMC libraries were generated from 2 million PBMCs stored in RNAlater at -80 °C until RNA extraction. Multiple sclerosis patients were enrolled in a US clinical protocol under which disease progression was evaluated by magnetic resonance imaging. PBMCs were separated from peripheral blood using Ficoll-Hypaque density gradient centrifugation and then cryopreserved in liquid nitrogen. CDR1 and CDR2, per the germline V gene, are SGHTA and FQGNSA. The CDR3 runs 15 residues from the cysteine to the phenylalanine. The CDR3 DNA has 45 bases and is translated from base 1. Ends trimmed: V by 5 bases, J by 2 bases; bases unmatched to a gene: 8. This clonotype was observed many times. Its antigen has not been determined. The sample holds no much larger clone one base away, and base qualities are not on file. cDNA was synthesized by template-switch 5'RACE using a primer carrying a 10-nucleotide random unique molecular identifier by which each TCR transcript was tagged. Every sequencing run covered 15-18 subjects and yielded more than 200 million TCR-beta sequences. The RNeasy kit was used to extract total RNA. Using the KAPA Real-time Library Amplification kit, TCR-beta VDJ regions were amplified with primers for the TCR constant region and the 5'RACE anchor. A first PCR added sample indexes and Illumina adaptors, after which a second PCR increased the library yield. The roughly 650 bp TCR product was size-selected on a 2% E-gel SizeSelection system after Ampure bead purification. Before pooling, library quality was checked on a Bioanalyzer, concentration was measured with Qubit, and libraries were quantified with the Kapa Library Quantification kit. Libraries were sequenced paired-end 2 x 150 bp on an Illumina HiSeq 2500. To increase sequence diversity, about 25-31% phiX was spiked into each library pool. Regarding the original processing steps: Quality-filtered reads were processed with the UMI-based MiGEC pipeline, which removed over 75% of raw TCR sequences during error correction. IMGT germline references were used for alignment of VDJ genes, and clonotypes were defined by a unique CDR3 amino acid sequence together with V-J genes. Clonal expansion, Shannon diversity and CDR3 relatedness (CalcPairwiseDistances, ClusterSamples) were evaluated with VDJtools, and phylogenetic trees were built with CLCbio workbench. Clones with at least 8 unique UMIs were defined as expanded, with this threshold being based on coefficient-of-variation modelling across technical triplicates. Using fastp trimming at Q25 and MiXCR clonotype assembly, TCRdb reanalyzed the public sequencing data and kept in-frame beta chains. For every CDR3 protein sequence, its rows merge into one entry that carries the most common genes and DNA. What appears here as the V and J calls and clone size reflects TCRdb's work, not the paper's. The sample contains under 80,000 distinct CDR3 sequences, around 4.2% of them found a single time. Approximately 1.2% of the sample lies in the top ten.

The chain couples TRBV7-2 to TRBJ2-7; 8 central nucleotides agree with TRBD2. Material: PBMCs. This clonotype originated in a man aged 25-40 years with multiple sclerosis. Read as DNA, the sequence is TGTGCCAGCAGCCCCGAGCGGGGGACCCCCTACGAGCAGTACTTC. It specifies CASSPERGTPYEQYF.